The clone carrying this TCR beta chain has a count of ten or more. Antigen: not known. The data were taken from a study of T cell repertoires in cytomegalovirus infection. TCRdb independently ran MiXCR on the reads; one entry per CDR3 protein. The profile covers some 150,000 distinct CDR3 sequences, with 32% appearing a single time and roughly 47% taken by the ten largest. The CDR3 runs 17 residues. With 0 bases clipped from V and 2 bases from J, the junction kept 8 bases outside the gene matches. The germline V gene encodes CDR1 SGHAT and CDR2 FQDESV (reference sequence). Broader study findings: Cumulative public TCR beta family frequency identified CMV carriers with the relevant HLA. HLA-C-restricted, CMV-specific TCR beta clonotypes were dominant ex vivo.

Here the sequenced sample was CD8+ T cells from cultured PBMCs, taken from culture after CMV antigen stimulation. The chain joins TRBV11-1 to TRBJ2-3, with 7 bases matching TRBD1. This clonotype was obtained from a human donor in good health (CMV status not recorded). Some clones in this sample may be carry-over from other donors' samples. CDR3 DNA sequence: TGTGCCAGCAGCTTAGCGGGGACAGATCTCTTCACAGATACGCAGTATTTT. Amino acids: CASSLAGTDLFTDTQYF.